The 13 T cell receptor beta chains in this list originate from one sample, sequenced in a study of blood T cells in healthy people across ages. With a J-beta primer mix and a sample-barcoded 5' primer, a second PCR ran about 7 to 12 cycles. TCRdb re-analysed the 5' RACE reads in MiXCR, keeping a single row per CDR3 protein. Among 920,000 or so distinct CDR3 sequences listed, under 45% were seen once. Sequences were obtained from blood. These receptors were obtained from a woman aged 60-75 years in good health.

This clonotype was observed a handful of times. V gene TRBV24-1 combines with J gene TRBJ2-5; D remains unclear. Germline assignment: CDR1 KGHDR and CDR2 SFDVKD. The germline V and J ends were trimmed by 0 bases and 4 bases, with 2 bases remaining between them. This CDR3 comprises 12 residues. The CDR3 sequence is CATSDLAETQYF. The CDR3 coding sequence is TGTGCCACCAGTGATTTGGCAGAGACCCAGTACTTC.

This clonotype came up a few times. The genes are TRBV10-3 and TRBJ2-5, with D perhaps TRBD1 (6 bases). Trimming removed 5 bases at V and 7 bases at J, with 17 bases between. CDR1 is ENHRY, CDR2 SYGVKD, per germline. The CDR3 sequence is 14 residues long. The CDR3 DNA follows: TGTGCCATCAGTTCCCCAGGGGTCCCCGGGACCCAGTACTTC. It specifies CAISSPGVPGTQYF.

V usage is TRBV6-1 and J usage is TRBJ2-7, with 14 bases matching TRBD2. The V gene end was trimmed by 4 bases and the J gene end by 0 bases; junction bases not matched to a gene: 8. Germline V gene data show CDR1 as MNHNS and CDR2 as SASEGT. CDR3 length: 18 amino acids. The CDR3 loop is CASSVPGTSGSGSYEQYF. CDR3 sequence (DNA): TGTGCCAGCAGTGTCCCCGGGACTAGCGGGAGCGGCTCCTACGAGCAGTACTTC.

J is TRBJ2-3 and V is TRBV27; D possibly corresponds to TRBD2 (5 bases). This CDR3 has 13 residues. CDR1 and CDR2 from the germline V gene are MNHEY and SMNVEV (reference sequence). The V gene lost 6 bases and the J gene lost 4 bases, with 11 bases spanning the gap. CDR3 amino acids: CASRVGVPDTQYF. The CDR3 bases are TGTGCCAGCAGAGTCGGGGTCCCAGATACGCAGTATTTT.

The V gene is TRBV28, the J gene TRBJ2-3; D call uncertain. Germline V CDR1 and CDR2: MDHEN, SYDVKM. V was shortened by 4 bases and J by 0 bases, with 11 bases between the two germline ends. CDR3 size: 15 residues. CDR3 residues: CASSSGGVSTDTQYF. In DNA, the CDR3 is TGTGCCAGCAGTTCAGGTGGGGTGAGCACAGATACGCAGTATTTT.

This clonotype was picked up a small number of times. The rearrangement joins TRBV7-8 to TRBJ2-1, with 7 positions matching TRBD1. In germline, CDR1 is SGHVS, CDR2 FQNEAQ. The trim removed 2 bases at V and 8 bases at J, leaving 9 bases unmatched. This CDR3 comprises 15 residues. CDR3 in amino acids: CASSLSPGQDDEQFF. The CDR3 DNA is TGTGCCAGCAGCTTATCCCCTGGACAGGACGATGAGCAGTTCTTC.

Note on this clonotype: A much larger clone lies a single base off, so this may be a read error. This chain links TRBV12-3 or TRBV12-4 with TRBJ1-1; the D is unclear. The V end lost 7 bases, the J end lost 5 bases, and 14 bases lay between the germline ends. The CDR3 loop spans 13 amino acids. CDR3 in DNA: TGTGCCAGCAACGCAAGGTGGGAAACTGAAGCTTTCTTT. Its protein is CASNARWETEAFF.

The chain uses TRBV7-9 and TRBJ2-5, with 13 nucleotides matching TRBD2. The V gene end was trimmed by 5 bases and the J gene end by 11 bases; junction bases not matched to a gene: 23. There are 19 residues in the CDR3. Germline assignment: CDR1 SEHNR and CDR2 FQNEAQ (reference sequence). The CDR3 bases are TGTGCCAGCAGCGGCGGGACTAGCGGGAAGCGGGGGCTTTACAATGAGCAGTACTTC. Translated: CASSGGTSGKRGLYNEQYF.

The J gene is TRBJ2-4, the V gene TRBV29-1; 11 bases agree with TRBD2. V shed 4 bases, J shed 13 bases, and the junction held 12 bases outside the gene matches. CDR1 is SQVTM and CDR2 is ANQGSEA in the germline V gene. The CDR3 is made up of 14 amino acids. CDR3 sequence reads: CSVVVLAGVGEQYF. CDR3 nucleotide sequence: TGCAGCGTTGTGGTACTAGCGGGAGTGGGGGAGCAGTACTTC. The whole variable domain, remainder taken from reference TRBV29-1 and TRBJ2-4, is SAVISQKPSRDICQRGTSLTIQCQVDSQVTMMFWYRQQPGQSLTLIATANQGSEATYESGFVIDKFPISRPNLTFSTLTVSNMSPEDSSIYLCSVVVLAGVGEQYFGAGTRLSVL.

In the case of this clonotype: A much larger clone lies one base from this, so it may be a read error. The rearrangement joins TRBV6-5 to TRBJ2-5; D might be TRBD1 (5 bases). V was shortened by 6 bases and J by 5 bases, with 10 bases between the two germline ends. The germline CDR1 and CDR2 sequences are MNHEY and SVGAGI. CDR3 size: 12 residues. CDR3 DNA: TGTGCCAGCAGGAGTCCAGGGGAGACCCAGTACTTC. It yields the protein CASRSPGETQYF.

The V call is TRBV6-2 or TRBV6-3, the J call TRBJ2-5; the match to TRBD1 covers 7 bases. The J call may be incorrect, as the DNA end agrees better with TRBJ2-7. CDR1 MNHEY and CDR2 SVGEGT come from the germline V gene. The CDR3 loop spans 17 amino acids. The CDR3 region is CASSQSSKGARWNEQYF. The DNA of the CDR3 is TGTGCCAGCAGTCAAAGCTCGAAGGGGGCGCGTTGGAACGAGCAGTACTTC.

The V and J genes are TRBV20-1 and TRBJ2-7; 8 nucleotides line up with TRBD2. Trimming removed 3 bases from V and 7 bases from J; junction bases left unmatched: 8. The CDR3 sequence is 13 residues long. Germline V gene sequence: CDR1 DFQATT, CDR2 SNEGSKA (reference sequence). CDR3 sequence (DNA): TGCAGTGCTAGTCCTCTAGCGGGTGGGGAGCAGTACTTC. This sequence encodes CSASPLAGGEQYF.

This clonotype has a handful of counts. V and J are TRBV7-2 and TRBJ1-1; the D is unclear. Germline V gene data show CDR1 as SGHTA and CDR2 as FQGNSA. The CDR3 is 18 residues long. V was cut by 2 bases and J by 0 bases, with 19 bases left in between. The CDR3 is CASSLRGVWRAMNTEAFF. Here the CDR3 DNA reads TGTGCCAGCAGCTTACGCGGGGTATGGAGGGCCATGAACACTGAAGCTTTCTTT.